The 22 T cell receptor beta chains presented below share a single source sample, sequenced in a study of control samples from healthy donors and cancer patients. Only in-frame clones appear in the TCRdb table, and some are missing; sequencing was by immunoSEQ multiplex PCR. The table shows about 250,000 clones, with about 80% occurring only once. Material for sequencing was PBMCs. The source is a woman aged 55-69 years with lung cancer.

This clone was counted only a few times. The chain has TRBV19 and TRBJ2-2; 7 bases match TRBD1. Germline CDR1 is LNHDA and CDR2 is SQIVND (reference sequence). This CDR3 region has 15 residues. J gave up 0 bases and V 5 bases, and 3 bases lay outside the gene matches. The CDR3 bases are TGTGCCAGTAGTTTCGGGACAGCGAACACCGGGGAGCTGTTTTTT. This codes for CASSFGTANTGELFF.

The chain joins TRBV6-5 to TRBJ1-4, with 10 bases lining up with TRBD1. Germline V lookup: CDR1 MNHEY, CDR2 SVGAGI. Trimming at V came to 2 bases and at J to 6 bases, leaving 6 bases not matched to a gene. The CDR3 covers 16 residues. CDR3 sequence reads: CASSYVPGTGDEKLFF. CDR3 nucleotides: TGTGCCAGCAGTTACGTACCCGGGACAGGGGATGAAAAACTGTTTTTT.

The rearrangement joins TRBV19 to TRBJ2-7; D gene ambiguous. The CDR3 extends over 13 amino acids. CDR1 and CDR2 (germline): LNHDA, SQIVND (reference sequence). Trimming left V 5 bases short and J 0 bases short, with 8 bases between. In DNA form, the CDR3 reads TGTGCCAGTAGTGATGACATCTCCTACGAGCAGTACTTC. Translating it yields CASSDDISYEQYF.

This clone was seen a handful of times. This rearrangement joins TRBV7-9 to TRBJ2-1, with a weak D call TRBD2 (6 bases). Trimming pared 3 bases from V and 0 bases from J, leaving 12 bases between. CDR1 and CDR2 from the germline V gene are SEHNR and FQNEAQ (reference sequence). This CDR3 is 16 amino acids long. The CDR3: CASSLAGRSSYNEQFF. Written as DNA, the CDR3 is TGTGCCAGCAGCTTGGCCGGGAGAAGCTCCTACAATGAGCAGTTCTTC.

The chain joins TRBV5-1 to TRBJ1-1, with D tentatively TRBD1 (5 bases). This CDR3 spans 14 amino acids. The germline V gene has CDR1 SGHRS and CDR2 YFSETQ. V lost 2 bases to trimming and J lost 8 bases, with 16 bases between them. CDR3 nucleotide sequence: TGCGCCAGCAGCTTTAGGGTTGGGGACGGAGAAGCTTTCTTT. Its protein is CASSFRVGDGEAFF. The full variable domain, rest sourced from reference TRBV5-1 and TRBJ1-1, is KAGVTQTPRYLIKTRGQQVTLSCSPISGHRSVSWYQQTPGQGLQFLFEYFSETQRNKGNFPGRFSGRQFSNSRSEMNVSTLELGDSALYLCASSFRVGDGEAFFGQGTRLTVV.

The V and J genes are TRBV18 and TRBJ1-1, with a tentative D call TRBD1 (5 bases). Trimming left V 2 bases short and J 1 base short, with 14 bases between. This CDR3 spans 16 amino acids. Germline CDR1 and CDR2: KGHSH and LQKENI. CDR3 sequence reads: CASSPAAGGGNTEAFF. The DNA of the CDR3 is TGTGCCAGCTCACCAGCGGCCGGCGGGGGGAACACTGAAGCTTTCTTT.

The chain links TRBV6-1 to TRBJ2-5; 7 nucleotides match TRBD2. This CDR3 has 14 residues. CDR1 and CDR2 (germline): MNHNS, SASEGT. The ends lost 3 bases at V and 1 base at J; junction bases unmatched: 2. The CDR3 DNA follows: TGTGCCAGCAGTGAGGGGGGGTTCCAAGAGACCCAGTACTTC. Protein: CASSEGGFQETQYF.

Notes on this clone: At one boundary the junction diverges from the germline segment, which might be a read error. This chain connects TRBV19 to TRBJ1-5; possible D gene TRBD1, 5 bases. The CDR3 is made up of 13 amino acids. CDR1 is LNHDA and CDR2 is SQIVND in the germline V gene (reference sequence). CDR3 nucleotide sequence: TGTGCCAGTAGAATAGGGGTAGGGCAGCCCCAGCATTTT. Its translation: CASRIGVGQPQHF.

This clone was counted between two and nine times. The rearrangement links TRBV5-1 to TRBJ1-3, with a weak D call TRBD1 (6 bases). The CDR3 contains 15 residues. Germline V CDR1 and CDR2: SGHRS, YFSETQ. Between the trimmed V and J ends, which lost 4 bases and 0 bases, there was a span of 11 bases. The CDR3 sequence: CASSAGQNSGNTIYF. DNA for the CDR3: TGCGCCAGCAGCGCGGGACAAAACTCTGGAAACACCATATATTTT.

The V gene is TRBV2, the J gene TRBJ2-1; weak D call: TRBD2 (6 bases). The ends were cut back, 4 bases at V and 4 bases at J, with 17 bases in the middle. The CDR3 length is 16 residues. Germline-derived CDR1 and CDR2 are SNHLY and FYNNEI. CDR3 protein: CASSARLAITYNEQFF. In nucleotides, the CDR3 is TGTGCCAGCAGTGCGCGTCTAGCGATCACATACAATGAGCAGTTCTTC. Full variable domain (remainder filled in from reference TRBV2 and TRBJ2-1): EPEVTQTPSHQVTQMGQEVILRCVPISNHLYFYWYRQILGQKVEFLVSFYNNEISEKSEIFDDQFSVERPDGSNFTLKIRSTKLEDSAMYFCASSARLAITYNEQFFGPGTRLTVL.

The V and J genes are TRBV6-5 and TRBJ1-2; TRBD1 matches at 8 bases. The CDR3 covers 15 residues. Losses at the gene ends were 5 bases for V and 8 bases for J; bases not matched to a gene: 13. The V gene's germline CDR1 is MNHEY and CDR2 SVGAGI. As DNA, the CDR3 is TGTGCCAGCAGTCAACAAGGGCAGGGGGCGAGCGGCTACACCTTC. Translating it yields CASSQQGQGASGYTF.

The V gene is TRBV5-4, the J gene TRBJ2-3; 10 nucleotides agree with TRBD2. The CDR3 sequence is 17 residues long. The J segment lost 2 bases and the V segment lost 0 bases, leaving 6 bases of the junction unmatched. The germline CDR1 and CDR2 sequences are SGHNT and YYREEE (reference sequence). CDR3 sequence (DNA): TGTGCCAGCAGCTTGGGGCTAGCGGGAGCCGACACAGATACGCAGTATTTT. It is translated as CASSLGLAGADTDTQYF.

CDR3 protein: CASSPDLTGPIYGYTF. As DNA, the CDR3 is TGTGCCAGTAGTCCAGATTTGACAGGGCCCATCTATGGCTACACCTTC. The J gene is TRBJ1-2, the V gene TRBV19; 7 bases map to TRBD1. In germline, CDR1 is LNHDA, CDR2 SQIVND (reference sequence). Unmatched junction bases numbered 13, after V lost 5 bases and J lost 4 bases. This CDR3 is built from 16 residues.

J is TRBJ2-1 and V is TRBV24-1; D gene uncertain. From germline, CDR1 is KGHDR and CDR2 SFDVKD. Trimming stripped 4 bases from V and 6 bases from J, with 12 bases between. This CDR3 has 14 residues. CDR3 DNA: TGTGCCACCAGTGACACTAAGTCCGCCAATGAGCAGTTCTTC. Protein sequence: CATSDTKSANEQFF.

V is TRBV7-2 and J is TRBJ1-1; 12 positions agree with TRBD1. The germline CDR1 and CDR2 sequences are SGHTA and FQGNSA. The CDR3 covers 17 residues. With V trimmed by 4 bases and J by 1 base, 7 bases remained unmatched. The CDR3 DNA is TGTGCCAGCAGCTCACCGGGACAGGGGGCTTGGAACACTGAAGCTTTCTTT. It codes for CASSSPGQGAWNTEAFF.

The chain combines TRBV27 with TRBJ1-3; D ambiguous. Germline CDR1 MNHEY, CDR2 SMNVEV (reference sequence). This CDR3 spans 15 amino acids. The V gene lost 3 bases and the J gene lost 0 bases, with 9 bases spanning the gap. CDR3 protein: CASSFSGSSGNTIYF. In nucleotides, the CDR3 is TGTGCCAGCAGTTTCTCGGGCAGCTCTGGAAACACCATATATTTT.

The chain couples TRBV7-3 to TRBJ1-2, with unresolved D. With 1 base removed from V and 4 bases from J, the gap between germline ends came to 10 bases. The CDR3 contains 14 residues. Per germline, CDR1 SGHTA and CDR2 FQGTGA. The CDR3 DNA reads TGTGCCAGCAGCTTAATTAGGTACCCCTATGGCTACACCTTC. Translation gives CASSLIRYPYGYTF. The full variable domain, its missing parts supplied by reference TRBV7-3 and TRBJ1-2, is GAGVSQTPSNKVTEKGKYVELRCDPISGHTALYWYRQSLGQGPEFLIYFQGTGAADDSGLPNDRFFAVRPEGSVSTLKIQRTERGDSAVYLCASSLIRYPYGYTFGSGTRLTVV.

The rearrangement joins TRBV2 to TRBJ1-5; D possibly corresponds to TRBD1 (5 bases). CDR1 and CDR2 (germline): SNHLY, FYNNEI. V was shortened by 3 bases and J by 4 bases, with 7 bases between the two germline ends. This CDR3 is built from 13 residues. This chain's CDR3 is CASSDEGNQPQHF. The CDR3 nucleotides are TGTGCCAGCAGTGACGAGGGGAATCAGCCCCAGCATTTT.

This clone was seen more than once but under ten times. The genes are TRBV3-1 (or the pseudogene TRBV3-2) and TRBJ2-3; D tentatively reads TRBD1 or TRBD2 (5 bases each). Trimming stripped 0 bases from V and 3 bases from J, with 16 bases between. The CDR3 length is 17 residues. Germline V gene data show CDR1 as LGHDT and CDR2 as YNNKEL (reference sequence). Here the CDR3 DNA reads TGTGCCAGCAGCCAAGAAATAAGTGGGGGAATTACAGATACGCAGTATTTT. Amino acid sequence: CASSQEISGGITDTQYF.

This chain links TRBV5-1 with TRBJ1-4; a possible D gene is TRBD1 (5 bases). Germline V gene data show CDR1 as SGHRS and CDR2 as YFSETQ. Trimming took off 5 bases at V and 8 bases at J, with 10 bases between the two ends. The CDR3 consists of 12 residues. The CDR3 loop is CASRGSGEKLFF. The CDR3 DNA reads TGCGCCAGCAGGGGGTCAGGGGAAAAACTGTTTTTT. Combining the CDR3 with reference TRBV5-1 and TRBJ1-4 gives the whole variable domain KAGVTQTPRYLIKTRGQQVTLSCSPISGHRSVSWYQQTPGQGLQFLFEYFSETQRNKGNFPGRFSGRQFSNSRSEMNVSTLELGDSALYLCASRGSGEKLFFGSGTQLSVL.

DNA of the CDR3: TGCGCCAGCAGCTTGTTTGCAGGGTCAACTAATGAAAAACTGTTTTTT. This gives the protein CASSLFAGSTNEKLFF. The chain uses TRBV5-1 and TRBJ1-4; D is perhaps TRBD1 (5 bases). Trimming pared 1 base from V and 0 bases from J, leaving 10 bases between. The CDR3 has 16 amino acids. Germline V gene lookup returns CDR1 SGHRS and CDR2 YFSETQ.

The chain recombines TRBV11-2 with TRBJ1-1, with TRBD1 as a possible D gene (5 bases). Per the germline V gene, CDR1 is SGHAT and CDR2 is FQNNGV. Trimming shortened V by 2 bases and J by 0 bases, and 10 bases separated the two germline ends. The CDR3 extends over 15 amino acids. CDR3 region: CASSLNSGLNTEAFF. CDR3 DNA: TGTGCCAGCAGCTTAAACTCGGGACTGAACACTGAAGCTTTCTTT.